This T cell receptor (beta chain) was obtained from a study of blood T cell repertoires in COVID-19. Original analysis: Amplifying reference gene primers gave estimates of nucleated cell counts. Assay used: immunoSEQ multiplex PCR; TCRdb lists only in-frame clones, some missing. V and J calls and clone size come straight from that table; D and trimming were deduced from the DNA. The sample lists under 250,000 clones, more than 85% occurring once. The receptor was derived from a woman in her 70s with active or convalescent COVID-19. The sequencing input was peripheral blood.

The CDR3 DNA reads as TGCGCCAGCAGCGGGGGCGAGTATGGCTACACCTTC. This codes for CASSGGEYGYTF. The chain couples TRBV5-1 to TRBJ1-2, with D possibly matching TRBD1 (6 bases). Trimming removed 4 bases at V and 5 bases at J, with 9 bases between. There are 12 residues in the CDR3. In germline, CDR1 is SGHRS, CDR2 YFSETQ.